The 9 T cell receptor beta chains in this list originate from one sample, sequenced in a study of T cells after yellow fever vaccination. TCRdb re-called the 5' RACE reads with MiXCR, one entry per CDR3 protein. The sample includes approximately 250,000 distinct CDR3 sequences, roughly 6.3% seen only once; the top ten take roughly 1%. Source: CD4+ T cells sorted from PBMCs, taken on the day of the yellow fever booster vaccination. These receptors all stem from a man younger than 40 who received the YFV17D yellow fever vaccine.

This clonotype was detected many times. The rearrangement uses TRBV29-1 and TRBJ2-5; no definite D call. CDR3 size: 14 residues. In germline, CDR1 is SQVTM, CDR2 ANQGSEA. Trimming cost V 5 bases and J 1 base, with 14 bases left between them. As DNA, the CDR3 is TGCAGCGTTACCAAACAAACCAGCCAAGAGACCCAGTACTTC. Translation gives CSVTKQTSQETQYF.

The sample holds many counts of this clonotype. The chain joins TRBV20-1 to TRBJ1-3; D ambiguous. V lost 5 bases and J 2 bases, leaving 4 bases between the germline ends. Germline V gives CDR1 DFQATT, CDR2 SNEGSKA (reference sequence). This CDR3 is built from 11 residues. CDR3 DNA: TGCAGTGCTCGTACTGGAAACACCATATATTTT. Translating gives CSARTGNTIYF.

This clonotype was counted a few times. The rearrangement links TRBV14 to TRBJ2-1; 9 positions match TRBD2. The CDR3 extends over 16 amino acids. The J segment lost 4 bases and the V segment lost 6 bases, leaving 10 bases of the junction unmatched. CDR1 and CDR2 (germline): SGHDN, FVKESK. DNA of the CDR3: TGTGCCAGCAGTCGGCGGGAGGGAAAAGGGTACAATGAGCAGTTCTTC. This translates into CASSRREGKGYNEQFF.

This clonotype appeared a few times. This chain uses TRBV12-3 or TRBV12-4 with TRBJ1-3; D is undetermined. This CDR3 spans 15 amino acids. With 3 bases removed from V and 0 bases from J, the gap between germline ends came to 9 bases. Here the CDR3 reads CASSFRGSSGNTIYF. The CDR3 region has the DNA TGTGCCAGCAGTTTTCGGGGATCCTCTGGAAACACCATATATTTT.

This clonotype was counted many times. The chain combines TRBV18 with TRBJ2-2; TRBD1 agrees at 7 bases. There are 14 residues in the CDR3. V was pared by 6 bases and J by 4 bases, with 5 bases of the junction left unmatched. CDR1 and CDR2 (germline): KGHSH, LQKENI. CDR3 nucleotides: TGTGCCAGCTCTCCCCGGGACAGCACCGGGGAGCTGTTTTTT. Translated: CASSPRDSTGELFF.

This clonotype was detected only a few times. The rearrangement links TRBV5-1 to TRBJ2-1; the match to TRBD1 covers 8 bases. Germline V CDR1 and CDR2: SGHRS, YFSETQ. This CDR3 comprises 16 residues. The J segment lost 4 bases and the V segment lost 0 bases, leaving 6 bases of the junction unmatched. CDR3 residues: CASSLVAGGDYNEQFF. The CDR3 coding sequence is TGCGCCAGCAGCTTGGTCGCAGGGGGCGATTACAATGAGCAGTTCTTC.

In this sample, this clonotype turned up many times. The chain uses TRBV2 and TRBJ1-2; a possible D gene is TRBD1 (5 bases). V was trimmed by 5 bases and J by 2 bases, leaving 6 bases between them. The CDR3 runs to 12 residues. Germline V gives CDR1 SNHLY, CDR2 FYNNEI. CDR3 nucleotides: TGTGCCAGCAGTAGGACAAACTATGGCTACACCTTC. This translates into CASSRTNYGYTF.

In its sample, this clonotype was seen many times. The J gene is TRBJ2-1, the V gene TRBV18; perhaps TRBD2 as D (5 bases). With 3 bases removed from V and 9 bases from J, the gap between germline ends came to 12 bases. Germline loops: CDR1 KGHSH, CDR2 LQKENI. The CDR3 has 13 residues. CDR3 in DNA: TGTGCCAGCTCACCGCCGCGGGTCCCTGAGCAGTTCTTC. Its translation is CASSPPRVPEQFF.

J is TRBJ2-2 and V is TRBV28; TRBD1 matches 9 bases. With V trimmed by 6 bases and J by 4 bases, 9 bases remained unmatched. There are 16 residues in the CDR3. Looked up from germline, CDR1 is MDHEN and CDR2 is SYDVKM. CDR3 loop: CASSIGGQGITGELFF. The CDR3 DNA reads TGTGCCAGCAGCATAGGGGGACAGGGAATCACCGGGGAGCTGTTTTTT. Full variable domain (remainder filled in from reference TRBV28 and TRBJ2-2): DVKVTQSSRYLVKRTGEKVFLECVQDMDHENMFWYRQDPGLGLRLIYFSYDVKMKEKGDIPEGYSVSREKKERFSLILESASTNQTSMYLCASSIGGQGITGELFFGEGSRLTVL.